What follows is one TCR beta chain and its context. This record belongs to a study of blood T cell repertoires in COVID-19. Whole-study context: Acute and convalescent COVID-19 samples came from the United States, Italy and Spain.

The germline V gene has CDR1 MNHEY and CDR2 SMNVEV (reference sequence). The V end was cut by 8 bases, the J end by 8 bases, with 25 bases between. The length of the CDR3 is 16 residues. This table comes from immunoSEQ multiplex PCR, and its TCRdb copy is limited to in-frame clones, with some not included. The table shows roughly 250,000 clones, with about 88% occurring only once. Specimen: peripheral blood. V and J are TRBV27 and TRBJ2-1; TRBD2 might be the D (5 bases). The TCR was taken from a middle-aged woman who had recovered from COVID-19. CDR3 in DNA: TGTGCCAGCCGGGGTGGGCCAACTGGGGTTGAGGATGAGCAGTTCTTC. Encoded protein: CASRGGPTGVEDEQFF.